The 15 T cell receptor beta chains below all came from one sample that was sequenced in a study of cytomegalovirus exposure and HLA in healthy donors. The PCR used 60 Vbeta and 13 Jbeta primers. Data came from immunoSEQ multiplex PCR; TCRdb stores just in-frame clones and leaves some out. The sample shows about 69,000 clones, 76% of them seen only once. Sample: PBMCs. The origin of the receptors is a man younger than 35 in good health and CMV-seronegative.

The chain combines TRBV5-1 with TRBJ2-3; TRBD2 aligns across 12 bases. Germline values: CDR1 SGHRS, CDR2 YFSETQ. The CDR3 loop spans 17 amino acids. V gave up 4 bases and J gave up 2 bases; unmatched junction bases: 8. CDR3 sequence (DNA): TGCGCCAGCAGCGTCGGACTAGCGGGGTTTGCCACAGATACGCAGTATTTT. Translated, it gives CASSVGLAGFATDTQYF.

The V call is TRBV11-2, the J call TRBJ2-2; 11 bases map to TRBD2. In germline, CDR1 is SGHAT, CDR2 FQNNGV. V lost 5 bases and J lost 1; bases outside the gene matches: 9. The length of the CDR3 is 18 residues. CDR3: CASSPAFLAGGNTGELFF. The CDR3 DNA reads as TGTGCCAGCAGCCCTGCCTTTCTAGCGGGGGGGAACACCGGGGAGCTGTTTTTT.

The rearrangement uses TRBV5-1 and TRBJ2-3; 10 bases are shared with TRBD1. CDR1 SGHRS and CDR2 YFSETQ come from the germline V gene. The CDR3 contains 17 residues. Trimming cost V 4 bases and J 1 base; bases outside gene matches: 9. The CDR3 bases are TGCGCCAGCAGCCACCCGGGACAGGGGTTCGGCACAGATACGCAGTATTTT. Translation gives CASSHPGQGFGTDTQYF.

The rearrangement joins TRBV11-3 to TRBJ2-2; 8 nucleotides line up with TRBD1. The CDR3 is 16 amino acids. Germline CDR1 and CDR2: SGHNT and YENEEA. J was trimmed by 3 bases and V by 5 bases; bases with no gene match: 8. The chain's CDR3 is CASSTRQGRYTGELFF. CDR3 DNA: TGTGCCAGCAGCACCAGACAGGGGCGATACACCGGGGAGCTGTTTTTT.

V gene TRBV9 combines with J gene TRBJ1-2; 11 bases are a match to TRBD1. Losses at the gene ends were 1 base for V and 8 bases for J; bases not matched to a gene: 13. CDR1 is SGDLS and CDR2 is YYNGEE in the germline V gene. The length of the CDR3 is 17 residues. CDR3 sequence (DNA): TGTGCCAGCAGCGTAAATAGCCGAGGACAGGGGGCTGAAGGCTACACCTTC. This sequence encodes CASSVNSRGQGAEGYTF.

The chain is built from TRBV5-1 and TRBJ2-2; 9 bases agree with TRBD2. Germline CDR1 reads SGHRS; CDR2 reads YFSETQ. The CDR3 runs 20 residues. V dropped 2 bases and J dropped 4; count of bases not matched to a gene: 18. CDR3 in amino acids: CASSLGLRGGGAPGTGELFF. DNA of the CDR3: TGCGCCAGCAGCTTAGGACTGCGCGGCGGGGGGGCCCCGGGCACCGGGGAGCTGTTTTTT.

This clone was found once. The chain is built from TRBV2 and TRBJ2-3; the D gene is possibly TRBD2 (6 bases). This CDR3 has 15 amino acids. Between the trimmed V and J ends, which lost 7 bases and 0 bases, there was a span of 14 bases. CDR1 is SNHLY and CDR2 is FYNNEI in the germline V gene. The CDR3 bases are TGTGCCAGCACCCGGTCGCGGGACAGCACAGATACGCAGTATTTT. Its translation: CASTRSRDSTDTQYF.

The chain couples TRBV5-6 to TRBJ2-3; 9 bases are a match to TRBD1. CDR3 size: 17 residues. J was trimmed by 0 bases and V by 1 base; bases with no gene match: 6. Germline CDR1 and CDR2: SGHDT and YYEEEE. The CDR3 reads CASSLPGQGHSTDTQYF. The DNA for the CDR3 is TGTGCCAGCAGCTTGCCCGGACAGGGGCACAGCACAGATACGCAGTATTTT.

This rearrangement joins TRBV2 to TRBJ1-5, with D perhaps TRBD1 (5 bases). The CDR3 runs 16 residues. The V end lost 4 bases, the J end lost 7 bases, and 20 bases lay between the germline ends. Germline V lookup: CDR1 SNHLY, CDR2 FYNNEI. The CDR3 is CASSGNPSTVSQPQHF. CDR3 bases: TGTGCCAGCAGTGGGAACCCATCGACAGTTAGCCAGCCCCAGCATTTT.

CDR3 coding DNA: TGTGCCTGGAGTGGAGAGGGACAGGGTTTCAGATGGGACGGGGAGCTGTTTTTT. Amino acid sequence: CAWSGEGQGFRWDGELFF. This chain joins TRBV30 and TRBJ2-2; 9 bases agree with TRBD1. CDR1 is GTSNPN, CDR2 SVGIG, per germline (reference sequence). Unmatched junction bases numbered 16, after V lost 1 base and J lost 7 bases. This CDR3 comprises 18 residues.

V is TRBV5-6 and J is TRBJ2-1, with D possibly matching TRBD2 (5 bases). V was cut by 0 bases and J by 10 bases, with 5 bases left in between. The CDR3 length is 11 residues. Germline V gene sequence: CDR1 SGHDT, CDR2 YYEEEE. This chain's CDR3 is CASSLAGEQFF. The CDR3, as DNA: TGTGCCAGCAGCTTGGCGGGAGAGCAGTTCTTC.

J is TRBJ2-5 and V is TRBV19; 10 bases match TRBD2. The germline V gene has CDR1 LNHDA and CDR2 SQIVND (reference sequence). V shed 3 bases, J shed 2 bases, and the junction held 6 bases outside the gene matches. The CDR3 length is 16 residues. The CDR3 bases are TGTGCCAGTAGTATCTGGACTAGCGGAAAACAAGAGACCCAGTACTTC. Translating gives CASSIWTSGKQETQYF.

This clone was detected once. The chain uses TRBV7-8 and TRBJ2-5; 8 positions agree with TRBD1. There are 16 residues in the CDR3. The trim removed 2 bases at V and 1 base at J, leaving 6 bases unmatched. Germline V gene lookup returns CDR1 SGHVS and CDR2 FQNEAQ. This chain's CDR3 is CASSLPGGSPQETQYF. The CDR3, as DNA: TGTGCCAGCAGCTTACCAGGGGGCAGCCCCCAAGAGACCCAGTACTTC.

V gene TRBV6-6 combines with J gene TRBJ1-5; D might be TRBD1 (6 bases). Germline-derived CDR1 and CDR2 are MNHNY and SVGAGI (reference sequence). V lost 6 bases and J lost 3, with 12 bases in between. The CDR3 is 14 residues long. Here the CDR3 DNA reads TGTGCCAGCAGCCTAGACAGGAACAATCAGCCCCAGCATTTT. Its protein is CASSLDRNNQPQHF.

This clone was seen a few times. The chain links TRBV6-4 to TRBJ1-4; D is uncertain. Trimming took off 0 bases at V and 3 bases at J, with 8 bases between the two ends. The germline V gene encodes CDR1 MRHNA and CDR2 SNTAGT. The CDR3 covers 15 residues. CDR3 DNA sequence: TGTGCCAGCAGTGACTCCGGTGGGCCTAATGAAAAACTGTTTTTT. Translated, it gives CASSDSGGPNEKLFF.